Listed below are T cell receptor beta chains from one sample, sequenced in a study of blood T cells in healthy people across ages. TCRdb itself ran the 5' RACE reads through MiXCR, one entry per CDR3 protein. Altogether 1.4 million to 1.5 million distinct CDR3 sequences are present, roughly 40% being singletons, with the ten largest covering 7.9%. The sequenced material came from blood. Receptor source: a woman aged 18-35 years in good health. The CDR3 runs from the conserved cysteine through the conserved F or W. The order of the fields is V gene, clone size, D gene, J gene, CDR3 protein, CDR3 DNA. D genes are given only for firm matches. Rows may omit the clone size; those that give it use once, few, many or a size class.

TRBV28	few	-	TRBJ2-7	CASSPHGGHEQYF	TGTGCCAGCAGCCCCCACGGGGGCCACGAGCAGTACTTC
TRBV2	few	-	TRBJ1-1	CASIRQPNTEAFF	TGTGCCAGCATTCGGCAGCCGAACACTGAAGCTTTCTTT
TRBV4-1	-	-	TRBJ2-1	CASSQTGTNEQFF	TGCGCCAGCAGCCAAACAGGGACCAATGAGCAGTTCTTC
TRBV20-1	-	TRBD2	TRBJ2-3	CSARVGLAGFTDTQYF	TGCAGTGCTAGAGTTGGTCTAGCGGGGTTCACAGATACGCAGTATTTT
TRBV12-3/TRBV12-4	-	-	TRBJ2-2	CASNLALGTGELFF	TGTGCCAGCAACCTGGCGCTTGGTACCGGGGAGCTGTTTTTT
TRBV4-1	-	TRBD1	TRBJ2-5	CASSQEPGQGQTQYF	TGCGCCAGCAGCCAAGAACCGGGACAGGGGCAGACCCAGTACTTC
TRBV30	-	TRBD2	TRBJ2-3	CAWSVAGPDTQYF	TGTGCCTGGAGCGTAGCGGGACCAGATACGCAGTATTTT
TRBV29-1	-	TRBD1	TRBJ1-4	CSVSGQGATNEKLFF	TGCAGCGTCAGTGGACAGGGGGCAACTAATGAAAAACTGTTTTTT
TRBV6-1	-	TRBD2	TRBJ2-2	CASSELAGKPNTGELFF	TGTGCCAGCAGTGAACTAGCGGGAAAACCGAACACCGGGGAGCTGTTTTTT
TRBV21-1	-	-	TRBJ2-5	CASSKPLGAKETQYF	TGTGCCAGCAGCAAACCCTTAGGGGCTAAAGAGACCCAGTACTTC
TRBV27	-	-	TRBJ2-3	CASSLSAGTSTDTQYF	TGTGCCAGCAGTTTATCGGCGGGGACTAGCACAGATACGCAGTATTTT
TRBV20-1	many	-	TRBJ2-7	CSATTYYEQYF	TGCAGTGCAACGACTTACTACGAGCAGTACTTC
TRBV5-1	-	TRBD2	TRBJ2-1	CASSQGTSGGQSEFF	TGCGCCAGCAGCCAAGGGACTAGCGGGGGCCAATCGGAGTTCTTC
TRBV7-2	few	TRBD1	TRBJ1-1	CASSPWTGEAFF	TGTGCCAGCAGCCCTTGGACAGGGGAAGCTTTCTTT
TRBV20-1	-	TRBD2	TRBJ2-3	CSALLAGGPLTQYF	TGCAGTGCCCTACTAGCGGGGGGGCCGTTGACGCAGTATTTT
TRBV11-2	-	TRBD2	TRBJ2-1	CASSPLTSGRSPYNEQFF	TGTGCCAGCAGCCCACTGACTAGCGGGAGATCCCCCTACAATGAGCAGTTCTTC
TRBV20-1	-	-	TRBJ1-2	CSAPPGEPYGYTF	TGCAGTGCTCCCCCGGGAGAGCCTTATGGCTACACCTTC
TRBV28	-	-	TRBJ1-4	CASSFGLGGTGKLFF	TGTGCCAGCAGTTTCGGCCTGGGAGGGACTGGGAAACTGTTTTTT
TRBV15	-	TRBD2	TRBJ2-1	CATSRLSGTSGDNEQFF	TGTGCCACCAGCAGGCTCTCCGGGACTAGCGGGGACAATGAGCAGTTCTTC
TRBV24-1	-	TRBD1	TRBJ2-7	CATSDSGTGSYEQYF	TGTGCCACCAGTGACTCCGGGACAGGGAGTTACGAGCAGTACTTC
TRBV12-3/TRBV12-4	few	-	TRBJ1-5	CASSLRGANQPQHF	TGTGCCAGCAGTCTCCGCGGAGCCAATCAGCCCCAGCATTTT
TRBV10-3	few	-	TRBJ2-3	CAIALRNGAGTDTQYF	TGTGCCATCGCTTTACGGAATGGGGCGGGCACAGATACGCAGTATTTT
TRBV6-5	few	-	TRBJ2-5	CASSYSTLRETQYF	TGTGCCAGCAGTTACTCGACCCTACGGGAGACCCAGTACTTC